This T cell receptor (beta chain) derives from a study of cytomegalovirus exposure and HLA in healthy donors. Primers: 60 Vbeta forward and 13 Jbeta reverse. Clones were read by immunoSEQ multiplex PCR, and TCRdb kept only the in-frame ones, dropping some. The sample is made up of around 150,000 clones, and the top ten hold 1.3% of it. In the case of this clone: Antigen: not known.

Though nominally healthy at sampling, donors likely had unrecorded immune exposures. Germline-derived CDR1 and CDR2 are SGHVS and FQNEAQ. The length of the CDR3 is 15 residues. V was clipped by 5 bases and J by 3 bases, with 14 bases between them. Study results and limitations: As a later analysis showed, a missense DCLRE1C variant was linked to trimming of TCR beta V- and J-genes. The authors judged a highly shared variant cluster likely a sequencing artifact.

The chain is built from TRBV7-8 and TRBJ2-4; no definite D call. The specimen sequenced was PBMCs. The source of this sequence is a woman aged 55-75 years in good health and CMV-seronegative. The CDR3 spells CASSALSASKNIQYF. The CDR3 DNA reads as TGTGCCAGCAGCGCTCTATCGGCTAGCAAAAACATTCAGTACTTC.